Sequencing of this T cell receptor beta chain was carried out in a study of shared clonotypes between healthy human individuals. Study information: Donors, aged 18 to 49, were a couple of women and a few men. Three CD4 naive, three CD4 memory, two CD8 naive and one CD8 memory plate were used per donor. Study results and caveats: Relative to their counterparts shared across all four donors, non-shared clonotypes exhibited diminished generation probabilities.

Comment on this clone: Its target is not known.

Naive CD8 cells lacked CD45RO and underwent positive selection for CCR7, leaving out terminally differentiated effector memory CD45RA+ cells. This table comes from immunoSEQ multiplex PCR, and its TCRdb copy is limited to in-frame clones, with some not included. The sample lists hundreds of thousands of clones; roughly 96% were seen once. The CDR3 contains 14 residues. Germline V lookup: CDR1 MDHEN, CDR2 SYDVKM. The sequencing input was naive CD8+ T cells sorted from blood. This rearrangement joins TRBV28 to TRBJ2-5; D might be TRBD1 (6 bases). Judging by the DNA end, TRBJ2-7 fits better; the J call may be wrong. This clonotype was obtained from a woman in her twenties or thirties in good health. Here the CDR3 reads CASNSQGSSYEQYF. CDR3 nucleotide sequence: TGTGCCAGCAATTCACAGGGTAGCTCCTACGAGCAGTACTTC.